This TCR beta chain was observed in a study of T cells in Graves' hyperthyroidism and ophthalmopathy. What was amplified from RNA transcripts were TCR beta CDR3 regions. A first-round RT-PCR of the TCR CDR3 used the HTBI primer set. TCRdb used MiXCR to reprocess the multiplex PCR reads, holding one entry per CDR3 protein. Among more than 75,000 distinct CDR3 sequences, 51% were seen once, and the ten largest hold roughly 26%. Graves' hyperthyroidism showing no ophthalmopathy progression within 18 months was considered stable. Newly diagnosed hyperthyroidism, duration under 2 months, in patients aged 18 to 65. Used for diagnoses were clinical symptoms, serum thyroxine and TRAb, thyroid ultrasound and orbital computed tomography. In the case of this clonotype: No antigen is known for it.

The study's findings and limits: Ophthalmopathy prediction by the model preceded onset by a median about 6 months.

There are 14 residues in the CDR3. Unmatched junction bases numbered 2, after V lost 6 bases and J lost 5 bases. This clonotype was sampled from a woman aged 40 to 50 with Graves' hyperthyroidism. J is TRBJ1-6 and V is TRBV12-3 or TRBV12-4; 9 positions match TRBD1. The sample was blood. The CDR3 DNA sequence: TGTGCCAGCAGCCGGGACAGGGATAATTCACCCCTCCACTTT. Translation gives CASSRDRDNSPLHF.